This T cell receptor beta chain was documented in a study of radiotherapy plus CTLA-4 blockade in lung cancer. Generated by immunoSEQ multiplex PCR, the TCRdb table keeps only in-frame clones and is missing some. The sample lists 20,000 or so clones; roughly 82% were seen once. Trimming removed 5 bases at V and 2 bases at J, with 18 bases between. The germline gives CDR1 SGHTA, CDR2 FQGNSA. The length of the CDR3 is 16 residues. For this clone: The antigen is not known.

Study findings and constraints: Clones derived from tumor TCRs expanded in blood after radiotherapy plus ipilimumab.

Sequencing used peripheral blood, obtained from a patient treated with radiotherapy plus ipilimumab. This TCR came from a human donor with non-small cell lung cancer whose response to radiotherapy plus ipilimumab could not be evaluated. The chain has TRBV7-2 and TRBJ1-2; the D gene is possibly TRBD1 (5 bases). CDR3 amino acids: CASSLTETVNNYGYTF. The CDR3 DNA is TGTGCCAGCAGCCTCACCGAGACAGTGAACAACTATGGCTACACCTTC. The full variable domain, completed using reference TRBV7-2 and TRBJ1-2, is GAGVSQSPSNKVTEKGKDVELRCDPISGHTALYWYRQSLGQGLEFLIYFQGNSAPDKSGLPSDRFSAERTGGSVSTLTIQRTQQEDSAVYLCASSLTETVNNYGYTFGSGTRLTVV.